A single TCR beta chain is shown here with its context. Its target antigen remains unknown. Nothing much larger sits one base from this clone, and base qualities are not available. This record belongs to a study of blood T cell repertoires in COVID-19 (dated by TCRdb to 2018 to 2020). As for the study more broadly: Samples from collaborators originated in the United States, Italy and Spain and spanned both the acute and convalescent phases of COVID-19. The prospective study material was composed of cDNA or gDNA derived from T cells, B-cell-depleted T cells, or PBMCs. Subjects who had been exposed to COVID-19, were actively infected with it, or had recovered from it provided the deeply sampled blood TCRbeta repertoires that made up the dataset. The repertoires were released in a freely available public database meant as a resource for research on the immune response to SARS-CoV-2. Samples were obtained from the ongoing ImmuneRACE study (first 160 participants) and from over a thousand subjects provided by 6 global collaborators. A de-identified subject ID, COVID-19 status, age in years and sex were almost always included in the sample metadata. Where HLA class I and class II types were available, the types were taken from metadata supplied by the sample provider, not from assay-based typing.

The investigation overall reported the following: The quantity of clinical and demographic metadata differed by source and by participant and was supplied without curation.

V is trimmed back by 4 bases and J by 7 bases, and the junction contains 6 bases that no gene match accounts for. Per the germline V gene, SGHDT is the CDR1 and YYEEEE is the CDR2. Spanning cysteine to phenylalanine, the CDR3 consists of 13 amino acids. The kept DNA is CDR3 alone, 39 bases in frame from the first base. The immunoSEQ Assay, a bias-controlled multiplex PCR, was used to amplify TCRbeta CDR3 regions from genomic DNA. In the original analysis: Nucleated cell counts per sample were estimated from amplification of reference gene primers within the assay. To quantify the absolute abundance of each unique TCRbeta CDR3 rearrangement, sequence reads were collapsed and filtered. For each sample, productive Simpson clonality was calculated as the square root of Simpson's diversity index across productive rearrangements. This is the immuneACCESS table as TCRdb keeps it, with only in-frame sequences that have V and J called. A part of the clones is gone; compared with another copy, unresolved V genes explain less than half, and the rest is unexplained. The DNA gave D and trimming, while V, J and clone size come from that table. Counted in this sample were 350,000 to 500,000 clones; approximately 91% of them appeared once. The ten largest clones add up to 1.4% of the sample.

In the prospective study, participants were roughly 18 to 90 years old, resided in 24 geographic areas of the United States, and were enrolled through a virtual design. Cohort assignment in the prospective study relied on participant-reported clinical history from a screening survey and a study questionnaire. Exposed participants were defined as having been in contact with someone with a PCR-confirmed or clinician-diagnosed COVID-19 case within 2 weeks of study entry. Each participant in the prospective study had whole blood, serum and a nasopharyngeal or oropharyngeal swab collected by mobile phlebotomists. Participants in the prospective study had the option to provide additional blood draws and questionnaires over an approximately 2-month period. Blood samples from the prospective study were shipped frozen or at room temperature prior to DNA extraction.

The chain is assembled from TRBV5-6 and TRBJ1-1, and 8 junction bases match TRBD1. What was sequenced was PBMCs or T cells enriched from blood (not recorded which). This clonotype was sampled from a woman aged 18-29 years who had been exposed to COVID-19. The CDR3 here reads CASSRWTGSEAFF. In nucleotides, the sequence is TGTGCCAGCAGCCGGTGGACAGGGAGTGAAGCTTTCTTT.